These 20 T cell receptor beta chains were sequenced from one sample in a study of cytomegalovirus exposure and HLA in healthy donors. Sequencing was performed with immunoSEQ multiplex PCR; in TCRdb, only in-frame clones are kept and a portion is missing. The sample lists around 150,000 clones, roughly 96% seen once, with 0.8% to 1% in the top ten. Sequencing used PBMCs. These TCRs come from a woman aged 18-30 years in good health and CMV-seronegative.

The rearrangement links TRBV5-1 to TRBJ2-3, with D possibly being TRBD1 (8 bases). Per germline, CDR1 SGHRS and CDR2 YFSETQ. The CDR3 sequence is 16 residues long. With 5 bases removed from V and 6 bases from J, the gap between germline ends came to 22 bases. As DNA, the CDR3 is TGCGCCAGCAGTAGGGAGGGACAGGCCCCGCGGGATACGCAGTATTTT. Residues: CASSREGQAPRDTQYF.

This clone was recorded once. The chain links TRBV2 to TRBJ2-2, with a possible D match to TRBD1 (6 bases). The CDR3 runs 13 residues. Germline CDR1 reads SNHLY; CDR2 reads FYNNEI. Trimming removed 6 bases at V and 5 bases at J, with 10 bases between. DNA of the CDR3: TGTGCCAGCAGACCAGGGGAAACCGGGGAGCTGTTTTTT. This translates into CASRPGETGELFF.

The chain has TRBV6-5 and TRBJ1-1; D remains ambiguous. Germline-derived CDR1 and CDR2 are MNHEY and SVGAGI. CDR3 size: 14 residues. Trimming took 5 bases from V and 0 from J, leaving 10 bases between them. The CDR3 DNA follows: TGTGCCAGCAGTCTCACAGCTATGAACACTGAAGCTTTCTTT. Translation: CASSLTAMNTEAFF.

This chain connects TRBV5-4 to TRBJ1-2, with 8 bases that match TRBD1. This CDR3 region has 15 residues. Germline lookup yields CDR1 SGHNT and CDR2 YYREEE (reference sequence). V was clipped by 1 base and J by 4 bases; unmatched bases: 6. The CDR3: CASSLLGRGPYGYTF. DNA for the CDR3: TGTGCCAGCAGCTTGTTAGGCAGGGGGCCCTATGGCTACACCTTC.

The chain links TRBV6-1 to TRBJ1-1, with a weak D call TRBD1 (6 bases). The V gene lost 0 bases and the J gene lost 5 bases, with 10 bases spanning the gap. There are 14 residues in the CDR3. Germline V gene data show CDR1 as MNHNS and CDR2 as SASEGT. CDR3 residues: CASSEAGQGTEAFF. The CDR3, as DNA: TGTGCCAGCAGTGAAGCAGGCCAGGGGACTGAAGCTTTCTTT.

The chain employs TRBV6-5 and TRBJ2-3; 9 bases map to TRBD2. Unmatched junction bases numbered 4, after V lost 2 bases and J lost 4 bases. CDR1 and CDR2 (germline): MNHEY, SVGAGI. The CDR3 covers 15 residues. CDR3 nucleotides: TGTGCCAGCAGTTACGAAGCGGGGGGACCAGATACGCAGTATTTT. Translation: CASSYEAGGPDTQYF.

This clone was seen a single time. This chain links TRBV7-8 with TRBJ1-1; 9 bases agree with TRBD1. CDR1 SGHVS and CDR2 FQNEAQ come from the germline V gene. The CDR3 is made up of 14 amino acids. The trim removed 0 bases at V and 5 bases at J, leaving 1 base unmatched. The CDR3 coding sequence is TGTGCCAGCAGCTTAGCGACAGGGGGGACTGAAGCTTTCTTT. This encodes CASSLATGGTEAFF.

This clone was recorded once. V and J are TRBV27 and TRBJ2-3; 16 nucleotides line up with TRBD2. The V gene end was trimmed by 4 bases and the J gene end by 0 bases; junction bases not matched to a gene: 4. This CDR3 contains 18 residues. Per germline, CDR1 MNHEY and CDR2 SMNVEV (reference sequence). The CDR3 sequence: CASSSGLAGGPSTDTQYF. CDR3 nucleotide sequence: TGTGCCAGCAGTTCGGGACTAGCGGGGGGGCCGAGCACAGATACGCAGTATTTT.

CDR3 bases: TGTGCCAGCAGCCGCGGTCGGTTCAGGGGGCGGTATGGCTACACCTTC. Amino acid sequence: CASSRGRFRGRYGYTF. The rearrangement uses TRBV7-2 and TRBJ1-2; 8 bases are a match to TRBD1. The V and J ends lost 5 bases and 5 bases, in that order; junction bases with no gene match: 13. The length of the CDR3 is 16 residues. In germline, CDR1 is SGHTA, CDR2 FQGNSA.

This sequence joins TRBV15 and TRBJ2-5; TRBD2 matches 7 bases. J lost 5 bases, V lost 5 bases, and 5 bases had no gene match. CDR1 is LNHNV and CDR2 is YYDKDF in the germline V gene (reference sequence). This CDR3 has 13 residues. The CDR3: CATSFLLAETQYF. The DNA of the CDR3 is TGTGCCACCAGCTTTCTACTAGCGGAGACCCAGTACTTC.

This clone came up once. The genes are TRBV7-3 and TRBJ2-3; 7 bases line up with TRBD2. CDR3 length: 15 amino acids. Trimming cost V 3 bases and J 1 base; bases outside gene matches: 4. The germline gives CDR1 SGHTA, CDR2 FQGTGA. The DNA for the CDR3 is TGTGCCAGCAGCTTTTTAAGCGGGGGCACAGATACGCAGTATTTT. It codes for CASSFLSGGTDTQYF.

V is TRBV11-2 and J is TRBJ2-7, with TRBD2 identical over 8 bases. There are 17 residues in the CDR3. V shed 5 bases, J shed 3 bases, and the junction held 15 bases outside the gene matches. Germline-derived CDR1 and CDR2 are SGHAT and FQNNGV. In DNA, the CDR3 is TGTGCCAGCAGCCAAGGGCGCGGGGGGACGTATTACTACGAGCAGTACTTC. It is translated as CASSQGRGGTYYYEQYF.

The genes are TRBV19 and TRBJ2-7; D is possibly TRBD2 (6 bases). Germline lookup yields CDR1 LNHDA and CDR2 SQIVND (reference sequence). The CDR3 consists of 15 residues. V lost 3 bases to trimming and J lost 3 bases, with 15 bases between them. CDR3 nucleotides: TGTGCCAGTAGTATGGCGGGTTGGGGGGACTACGAGCAGTACTTC. Translated, it gives CASSMAGWGDYEQYF.

The V call is TRBV27, the J call TRBJ2-2; TRBD2 might be the D (5 bases). The CDR3 runs to 14 residues. V was shortened by 5 bases and J by 1 base, with 8 bases between the two germline ends. Germline V CDR1 and CDR2: MNHEY, SMNVEV (reference sequence). The CDR3 nucleotides read TGTGCCAGCAGTCACGGACTGAACACCGGGGAGCTGTTTTTT. Translating gives CASSHGLNTGELFF.

J is TRBJ2-7 and V is TRBV11-2, with a possible D match to TRBD1 (5 bases). CDR1 and CDR2 from the germline V gene are SGHAT and FQNNGV. Trimming shortened V by 0 bases and J by 7 bases, and 19 bases separated the two germline ends. The CDR3 spans 16 residues. The CDR3 reads CASSLDRGYGAGEQYF. The CDR3, as DNA: TGTGCCAGCAGCTTAGATAGGGGTTATGGGGCAGGGGAGCAGTACTTC.

This sequence joins TRBV9 and TRBJ2-6; maybe TRBD1 (6 bases). Germline values: CDR1 SGDLS, CDR2 YYNGEE. The germline V and J ends were trimmed by 3 bases and 4 bases, with 14 bases remaining between them. The CDR3 length is 16 residues. The CDR3 DNA follows: TGTGCCAGCAGCGGCAACAGGGCGCCCGGGGCCAACGTCCTGACTTTC. This codes for CASSGNRAPGANVLTF.

The CDR3 reads CASSQYLGSMDYGYTF. In DNA form, the CDR3 reads TGTGCCAGCAGCCAATACCTCGGGTCCATGGACTATGGCTACACCTTC. V usage is TRBV4-2 and J usage is TRBJ1-2; D gene ambiguous. This CDR3 comprises 16 residues. The germline V gene has CDR1 LGHNA and CDR2 YNFKEQ. Trimming pared 2 bases from V and 3 bases from J, leaving 16 bases between.

The J gene is TRBJ1-5, the V gene TRBV19; 7 nucleotides agree with TRBD1. This CDR3 has 15 residues. The V segment lost 7 bases and the J segment 3 bases; nucleotides outside the gene matches: 9. Germline assignment: CDR1 LNHDA and CDR2 SQIVND (reference sequence). The CDR3 sequence is CASTRGQGVNQPQHF. The CDR3 DNA reads TGTGCCAGTACGAGGGGGCAAGGGGTCAATCAGCCCCAGCATTTT.

This chain connects TRBV2 to TRBJ2-1; TRBD2 agrees at 7 bases. The CDR3 extends over 14 amino acids. After removal of 3 bases from V and 1 base from J, the junction contained 0 bases not matched to a gene. Looked up from germline, CDR1 is SNHLY and CDR2 is FYNNEI. The CDR3 coding sequence is TGTGCCAGCAGTGACGGGGGGTCCTACAATGAGCAGTTCTTC. It yields the protein CASSDGGSYNEQFF.

In DNA, the CDR3 is TGCGCCAGCAGCCAACCCGGGACAGGGGGAAGGAACGAGCAGTACTTC. Amino acid sequence: CASSQPGTGGRNEQYF. The chain uses TRBV4-1 and TRBJ2-7, with 11 nucleotides matching TRBD1. Trimming took 2 bases from V and 5 from J; bases not matched to a gene: 8. The germline V gene has CDR1 MGHRA and CDR2 YSYEKL. The CDR3 runs 16 residues.